The rows below give T cell receptor beta chains drawn from one sample of a study of OX40 agonist ivuxolimab in advanced cancers. Libraries were prepared by immunoSEQ multiplex PCR; TCRdb keeps only in-frame clonotypes and omits some of them. The sample includes roughly 67,000 clones, more than 75% of them seen just once. The sample was CD4+ or CD8+ T cells sorted from blood, taken in a trial of the OX40 agonist ivuxolimab. Receptors were obtained from an adult with an advanced solid tumor such as melanoma, head and neck, liver or kidney cancer. The CDR3 runs from the conserved cysteine through the conserved F or W. A D gene is named only where the DNA matches it firmly. A clone size is listed for some rows: how often the clone was seen (once, few, many), or a class if it is expanded.

. | . | TRBJ1-1 | TRBV29-1 | TGCAGCGTTGAAGCCGGGGGAGGGAGGACTGAAGCTTTCTTT | CSVEAGGGRTEAFF
. | . | TRBJ1-4 | TRBV15 | TGTGCCACCAGCAGAGATTCGAGGGGCGTTAATGAAAAACTGTTTTTT | CATSRDSRGVNEKLFF
. | once | TRBJ1-1 | TRBV6-6 | TGTGCCAGCAGTTACGAGGTGACGAACACTGAAGCTTTCTTT | CASSYEVTNTEAFF
. | . | TRBJ1-2 | TRBV2 | TGTGCCAGCAGTGAAGGGCAGGATAACTATGGCTACACCTTC | CASSEGQDNYGYTF
. | . | TRBJ2-1 | TRBV28 | TGTGCCAGCAGTCCACACACTAGCAGTGAGCAGTTCTTC | CASSPHTSSEQFF
. | . | TRBJ1-1 | TRBV4-2 | TGTGCCAGCAGCCAAGGTTCCGGGATGAACACTGAAGCTTTCTTT | CASSQGSGMNTEAFF
TRBD2 | . | TRBJ2-3 | TRBV19 | TGTGCCAGTAGTATAGCCAGCGGGGTTGATGCAGATACGCAGTATTTT | CASSIASGVDADTQYF
. | . | TRBJ2-7 | TRBV19 | TGTGCCAGTAGTATTATGGGGGCTAGCGCCTACGAGCAGTACTTC | CASSIMGASAYEQYF
. | many | TRBJ1-1 | TRBV28 | TGTGCCAGCAGTTTAGTCAGTCCGGCGGGTACTGAAGCTTTCTTT | CASSLVSPAGTEAFF
TRBD1 | . | TRBJ1-4 | TRBV11-3 | TGTGCCAGCAGCCTAAACAGGGGACCTAATGAAAAACTGTTTTTT | CASSLNRGPNEKLFF
. | . | TRBJ1-5 | TRBV5-6 | TGTGCCAGCAGCCTCAGGCTGGGGGGACAGCCCCAGCATTTT | CASSLRLGGQPQHF
. | . | TRBJ2-6 | TRBV14 | TGTGCCAGCAGCCAAGCTCGGCCGGGCTCTGGGGCCAACGTCCTGACTTTC | CASSQARPGSGANVLTF
TRBD1 | . | TRBJ2-3 | TRBV18 | TGTGCCAGCTCACCCAGGACAGGGGACGCAGATACGCAGTATTTT | CASSPRTGDADTQYF
. | . | TRBJ2-7 | TRBV29-1 | TGCAGCGTTGAGGAGGGGGAGTACGAGCAGTACTTC | CSVEEGEYEQYF
. | . | TRBJ2-5 | TRBV6-1 | TGTGCCAGCAGTGAAGGTTTGGGCCCCCAAGAGACCCAGTACTTC | CASSEGLGPQETQYF
. | . | TRBJ1-1 | TRBV13 | TGTGCCAGCAGCTTGGTACGAGGGCGGACTGAAGCTTTCTTT | CASSLVRGRTEAFF
TRBD1 | . | TRBJ1-1 | TRBV4-2 | TGTGCCAGCAGCCCCGGACAGGGGGCGCTTACTGAAGCTTTCTTT | CASSPGQGALTEAFF
TRBD1 | . | TRBJ1-2 | TRBV28 | TGTGCCAGCAGGCCCGGGACAGCCAACTATGGCTACACCTTC | CASRPGTANYGYTF
. | . | TRBJ1-3 | TRBV4-3 | TGCGCCAGCAGCCCCTTCGGAAACTCTGGAAACACCATATATTTT | CASSPFGNSGNTIYF